What follows are 21 T cell receptor beta chains derived from one specimen sequenced in a study of CD8+ T cells in alopecia areata (dated by TCRdb to 2017 to 2018). Library preparation was by the immunoSEQ multiplex PCR assay. RNA was extracted from all samples and reverse transcribed into cDNA, which served as template for TCR sequencing. Imported from immuneACCESS, the table was reduced by TCRdb to in-frame sequences with V and J called. These copies leave out some clones; in studies compared against another copy, an unresolved V gene accounts for under half, and the cause of the remainder is not known. This sample has under 300,000 clones in its table, and roughly 69% of those were observed once. Under 1.5% of the sample goes to the ten largest clones. The time point label here, explained by the study, means: baseline before oral tofacitinib. The sample was CD4+ T cells sorted from blood, taken at week 0. These receptors came from a human donor with alopecia areata.

The chain carries TRBV2 and TRBJ2-3; 8 positions agree with TRBD1. This CDR3 has 14 amino acids. The V gene end was trimmed by 2 bases and the J gene end by 7 bases; junction bases not matched to a gene: 5. Per the germline V gene, CDR1 is SNHLY and CDR2 is FYNNEI. The CDR3 loop reads CASSEWGQANTQYF. The CDR3, as DNA: TGTGCCAGCAGTGAATGGGGACAGGCCAATACGCAGTATTTT.

This clone was seen a handful of times. This chain connects TRBV29-1 to TRBJ1-2; D gene ambiguous. The V gene lost 4 bases and the J gene lost 5 bases, with 11 bases spanning the gap. Germline assignment: CDR1 SQVTM and CDR2 ANQGSEA. The length of the CDR3 is 12 residues. The CDR3 coding sequence is TGCAGCGTTGTCAAAGGCCCATATGGCTACACCTTC. Residues: CSVVKGPYGYTF.

This clone occurred a few times. V and J are TRBV19 and TRBJ1-1; D remains unclear. The CDR3 is made up of 11 amino acids. The ends were cut back, 4 bases at V and 6 bases at J, with 6 bases in the middle. The V gene's germline CDR1 is LNHDA and CDR2 SQIVND (reference sequence). CDR3 sequence: CASSRTAEAFF. The CDR3, as DNA: TGTGCCAGTAGTAGGACTGCTGAAGCTTTCTTT. The full variable domain, rest sourced from reference TRBV19 and TRBJ1-1, is DGGITQSPKYLFRKEGQNVTLSCEQNLNHDAMYWYRQDPGQGLRLIYYSQIVNDFQKGDIAEGYSVSREKKESFPLTVTSAQKNPTAFYLCASSRTAEAFFGQGTRLTVV.

This clone was counted a few times. The CDR3: CASSPRTGNNEQYF. CDR3 bases: TGTGCCAGCTCACCACGAACAGGGAACAACGAGCAGTACTTC. The chain employs TRBV18 and TRBJ2-7; perhaps TRBD1 as D (6 bases). V was trimmed by 1 base and J by 5 bases, leaving 12 bases between them. The CDR3 totals 14 residues. The V gene's germline CDR1 is KGHSH and CDR2 LQKENI.

The chain recombines TRBV30 with TRBJ1-2; D remains ambiguous. The CDR3 is 16 amino acids. V dropped 2 bases and J dropped 1 base, with 17 bases sitting between them. Germline V gene lookup returns CDR1 GTSNPN and CDR2 SVGIG (reference sequence). The DNA for the CDR3 is TGTGCCTGGAGTCCTCGGCCGACCTCTTTTAACTATGGCTACACCTTC. Translating it yields CAWSPRPTSFNYGYTF. Full variable domain (outside the CDR3, taken from reference TRBV30 and TRBJ1-2): SQTIHQWPATLVQPVGSPLSLECTVEGTSNPNLYWYRQAAGRGLQLLFYSVGIGQISSEVPQNLSASRPQDRQFILSSKKLLLSDSGFYLCAWSPRPTSFNYGYTFGSGTRLTVV.

This clone turned up a few times. The chain carries TRBV25-1 and TRBJ2-5; D is tentatively TRBD1 or TRBD2 (5 bases each). The V and J ends lost 7 bases and 1 base respectively, with 13 bases between them. Germline assignment: CDR1 MGHDK and CDR2 SYGVNS. The CDR3 is 14 residues long. The CDR3 sequence: CASNGGTPQETQYF. CDR3 coding DNA: TGTGCCAGCAATGGGGGTACTCCCCAAGAGACCCAGTACTTC.

CDR3 region: CAWKQVDNQPQHF. CDR3 coding DNA: TGTGCCTGGAAACAGGTCGACAATCAGCCCCAGCATTTT. This rearrangement joins TRBV30 to TRBJ1-5, with D possibly being TRBD1 (5 bases). V lost 4 bases to trimming and J lost 3 bases, with 10 bases between them. The V gene's germline CDR1 is GTSNPN and CDR2 SVGIG (reference sequence). CDR3 length: 13 residues.

The chain employs TRBV4-1 and TRBJ2-7, with D possibly called TRBD1 or TRBD2 (5 bases each). The germline V gene has CDR1 MGHRA and CDR2 YSYEKL. The CDR3 sequence is 13 residues long. Trimming left V 8 bases short and J 5 bases short, with 16 bases between. The CDR3 nucleotides are TGCGCCAGCTCCGGGACCCCTTTTGACGAGCAGTACTTC. This encodes CASSGTPFDEQYF.

This clone occurred a few times. This rearrangement joins TRBV30 to TRBJ2-7, with D unresolved. Trimming removed 5 bases from V and 2 bases from J, with 10 bases in between. This CDR3 is built from 12 residues. Germline V gene data show CDR1 as GTSNPN and CDR2 as SVGIG (reference sequence). The CDR3 spells CAWPERPYEQYF. CDR3 DNA sequence: TGTGCCTGGCCCGAACGCCCCTACGAGCAGTACTTC.

This rearrangement joins TRBV29-1 to TRBJ1-6; 10 positions match TRBD1. Unmatched junction bases numbered 0, after V lost 4 bases and J lost 6 bases. Germline values: CDR1 SQVTM, CDR2 ANQGSEA. CDR3 length equals 13 residues. CDR3 region: CSVGTGGNSPLHF. As DNA, the CDR3 is TGCAGCGTTGGGACAGGGGGTAATTCACCCCTCCACTTT.

This clone turned up a few times. This sequence joins TRBV10-3 and TRBJ2-5; TRBD1 matches at 7 bases. V lost 6 bases, J lost 5 bases, and 9 bases stayed unmatched. Germline CDR1 reads ENHRY; CDR2 reads SYGVKD. This CDR3 contains 14 residues. The CDR3 loop is CAIRKQGSVETQYF. DNA for the CDR3: TGTGCCATCAGGAAACAGGGGAGCGTTGAGACCCAGTACTTC.

The chain uses TRBV18 and TRBJ1-1; 9 bases are a match to TRBD1. J gave up 3 bases and V 3 bases, and 2 bases lay outside the gene matches. The length of the CDR3 is 14 residues. Germline loops: CDR1 KGHSH, CDR2 LQKENI. CDR3 protein: CASSPGQGYTEAFF. Here the CDR3 DNA reads TGTGCCAGCTCACCTGGACAGGGGTACACTGAAGCTTTCTTT.

The gene calls are TRBV29-1 and TRBJ2-5; D may be TRBD1 or TRBD2 (5 bases each). Germline CDR1 SQVTM, CDR2 ANQGSEA. This CDR3 comprises 14 residues. V lost 6 bases and J 5 bases, leaving 19 bases between the germline ends. CDR3 DNA sequence: TGCAGCGTCGGCCGGGTGGGAGCAGGGGAGACCCAGTACTTC. This translates into CSVGRVGAGETQYF. Filled out from reference TRBV29-1 and TRBJ2-5, the complete variable domain reads SAVISQKPSRDICQRGTSLTIQCQVDSQVTMMFWYRQQPGQSLTLIATANQGSEATYESGFVIDKFPISRPNLTFSTLTVSNMSPEDSSIYLCSVGRVGAGETQYFGPGTRLLVL.

The table lists this clone with a count of one. The chain carries TRBV9 and TRBJ1-2, with D perhaps matching TRBD1 (5 bases). The CDR3 covers 15 residues. The V end was cut by 0 bases, the J end by 0 bases, with 9 bases between. In germline, CDR1 is SGDLS, CDR2 YYNGEE. The CDR3: CASSVGGTSNYGYTF. DNA for the CDR3: TGTGCCAGCAGCGTAGGTGGGACGTCTAACTATGGCTACACCTTC.

The chain employs TRBV29-1 and TRBJ1-2; 7 bases agree with TRBD1. The germline V gene has CDR1 SQVTM and CDR2 ANQGSEA. With 7 bases clipped from V and 4 bases from J, the junction kept 9 bases outside the gene matches. The length of the CDR3 is 13 residues. CDR3 residues: CSGQTGIGYGYTF. DNA for the CDR3: TGCAGCGGCCAGACAGGGATCGGCTATGGCTACACCTTC.

V gene TRBV7-6 combines with J gene TRBJ1-5; D may be TRBD1 (5 bases). From germline, CDR1 is SGHVS and CDR2 FNYEAQ. CDR3 length: 16 residues. V was shortened by 0 bases and J by 0 bases, with 9 bases between the two germline ends. DNA for the CDR3: TGTGCCAGCAGCTTAGCCCAGGGAGGTAGCAATCAGCCCCAGCATTTT. As protein: CASSLAQGGSNQPQHF.

The V and J genes are TRBV30 and TRBJ2-3; D may match TRBD1 or TRBD2 (5 bases each). Trimming took 2 bases from V and 4 from J, leaving 16 bases between them. Germline assignment: CDR1 GTSNPN and CDR2 SVGIG (reference sequence). CDR3 size: 15 residues. The CDR3 bases are TGTGCCTGGAGTCCCGGGACGGTTCGAGCAGATACGCAGTATTTT. Translated: CAWSPGTVRADTQYF.

This chain links TRBV30 with TRBJ1-2; D is perhaps TRBD1 (5 bases). The ends were cut back, 7 bases at V and 0 bases at J, with 6 bases in the middle. The CDR3 extends over 11 amino acids. Germline lookup yields CDR1 GTSNPN and CDR2 SVGIG (reference sequence). This chain's CDR3 is CASGANYGYTF. CDR3 in DNA: TGTGCCTCGGGGGCTAACTATGGCTACACCTTC.

This clone has more than one count but fewer than ten. This chain links TRBV28 with TRBJ2-5; 10 bases align to TRBD1. The CDR3 is 16 residues long. Germline assignment: CDR1 MDHEN and CDR2 SYDVKM. The V gene end was trimmed by 3 bases and the J gene end by 0 bases; junction bases not matched to a gene: 4. The chain's CDR3 is CASSFRDRGNQETQYF. In nucleotides, the CDR3 is TGTGCCAGCAGTTTTAGGGACAGGGGTAACCAAGAGACCCAGTACTTC.

This clone was counted only a few times. The limits of the CDR3 on the DNA are not certain, so only TCRdb's listed CDR3 is given. The chain couples TRBV4-1 to TRBJ1-3. The germline gives CDR1 MGHRA, CDR2 YSYEKL. With termini counted, the CDR3 has 17 amino acids. This chain's CDR3 is CASSQLRARTSGNTIYF.

A single count supports this clone. The chain is built from TRBV6-1 and TRBJ1-5; no reliable D call. CDR3 length: 14 residues. The V and J ends lost 4 bases and 5 bases respectively, with 12 bases between them. From germline, CDR1 is MNHNS and CDR2 SASEGT. The chain's CDR3 is CASSVDMAYQPQHF. CDR3 nucleotide sequence: TGTGCCAGCAGTGTCGACATGGCCTATCAGCCCCAGCATTTT.